One T cell receptor beta chain is described in this entry. The data were produced by immunoSEQ multiplex PCR, yet TCRdb's version contains in-frame clones alone and is incomplete. The data show about 150,000 clones, around 90% seen once. The sample belongs to a study of blood T cell repertoires in COVID-19. The sample was peripheral blood. The TCR was taken from a man aged 45-65 years with acute or convalescent COVID-19.

This CDR3 reads CASSGGGNNEQFF. The CDR3 bases are TGTGCCAGCAGCGGCGGGGGGAACAATGAGCAGTTCTTC. This chain connects TRBV7-3 to TRBJ2-1; 8 nucleotides match TRBD2. The V gene's germline CDR1 is SGHTA and CDR2 FQGTGA. CDR3 size: 13 residues. Trimming cost V 5 bases and J 5 bases; bases outside gene matches: 2.